This T cell receptor (beta chain) was captured in a study of cytomegalovirus exposure and HLA in healthy donors. As for the study in general: The early release's HLA-typed donors yielded some 85 million unique TCRs.

The CDR3 sequence is 17 residues long. The ends lost 2 bases at V and 3 bases at J; junction bases unmatched: 11. Per the germline V gene, CDR1 is MGHRA and CDR2 is YSYEKL. As regards this clone: The antigen remains unidentified.

The PCR had 60 Vbeta and 13 Jbeta primers. Original data processing: The count from a later analysis was about 80 million unique TCR beta chains, around 11 million of them shared. TCRdb keeps only in-frame clones here, not all; method: immunoSEQ multiplex PCR. V and J calls plus clone size are reproduced from that table; the DNA served to infer D and trimming. With fewer than 100,000 clones in the sample, the ten largest clones hold about 0.61%. Study results and limitations: A later analysis associated 15,000 or so TCR beta sequences with HLA alleles at a 0.05 false discovery rate. A later analysis linked a missense DCLRE1C variant to TCR beta V- and J-gene trimming.

The clonotype comes from a man in his fifties in good health and CMV-seronegative. The J gene is TRBJ2-7, the V gene TRBV4-1; TRBD2 matches at 9 bases. The sequencing input was PBMCs. The CDR3 spells CASSQPSGQRGDYEQYF. CDR3 coding DNA: TGCGCCAGCAGCCAACCCTCGGGCCAGCGGGGGGACTACGAGCAGTACTTC.